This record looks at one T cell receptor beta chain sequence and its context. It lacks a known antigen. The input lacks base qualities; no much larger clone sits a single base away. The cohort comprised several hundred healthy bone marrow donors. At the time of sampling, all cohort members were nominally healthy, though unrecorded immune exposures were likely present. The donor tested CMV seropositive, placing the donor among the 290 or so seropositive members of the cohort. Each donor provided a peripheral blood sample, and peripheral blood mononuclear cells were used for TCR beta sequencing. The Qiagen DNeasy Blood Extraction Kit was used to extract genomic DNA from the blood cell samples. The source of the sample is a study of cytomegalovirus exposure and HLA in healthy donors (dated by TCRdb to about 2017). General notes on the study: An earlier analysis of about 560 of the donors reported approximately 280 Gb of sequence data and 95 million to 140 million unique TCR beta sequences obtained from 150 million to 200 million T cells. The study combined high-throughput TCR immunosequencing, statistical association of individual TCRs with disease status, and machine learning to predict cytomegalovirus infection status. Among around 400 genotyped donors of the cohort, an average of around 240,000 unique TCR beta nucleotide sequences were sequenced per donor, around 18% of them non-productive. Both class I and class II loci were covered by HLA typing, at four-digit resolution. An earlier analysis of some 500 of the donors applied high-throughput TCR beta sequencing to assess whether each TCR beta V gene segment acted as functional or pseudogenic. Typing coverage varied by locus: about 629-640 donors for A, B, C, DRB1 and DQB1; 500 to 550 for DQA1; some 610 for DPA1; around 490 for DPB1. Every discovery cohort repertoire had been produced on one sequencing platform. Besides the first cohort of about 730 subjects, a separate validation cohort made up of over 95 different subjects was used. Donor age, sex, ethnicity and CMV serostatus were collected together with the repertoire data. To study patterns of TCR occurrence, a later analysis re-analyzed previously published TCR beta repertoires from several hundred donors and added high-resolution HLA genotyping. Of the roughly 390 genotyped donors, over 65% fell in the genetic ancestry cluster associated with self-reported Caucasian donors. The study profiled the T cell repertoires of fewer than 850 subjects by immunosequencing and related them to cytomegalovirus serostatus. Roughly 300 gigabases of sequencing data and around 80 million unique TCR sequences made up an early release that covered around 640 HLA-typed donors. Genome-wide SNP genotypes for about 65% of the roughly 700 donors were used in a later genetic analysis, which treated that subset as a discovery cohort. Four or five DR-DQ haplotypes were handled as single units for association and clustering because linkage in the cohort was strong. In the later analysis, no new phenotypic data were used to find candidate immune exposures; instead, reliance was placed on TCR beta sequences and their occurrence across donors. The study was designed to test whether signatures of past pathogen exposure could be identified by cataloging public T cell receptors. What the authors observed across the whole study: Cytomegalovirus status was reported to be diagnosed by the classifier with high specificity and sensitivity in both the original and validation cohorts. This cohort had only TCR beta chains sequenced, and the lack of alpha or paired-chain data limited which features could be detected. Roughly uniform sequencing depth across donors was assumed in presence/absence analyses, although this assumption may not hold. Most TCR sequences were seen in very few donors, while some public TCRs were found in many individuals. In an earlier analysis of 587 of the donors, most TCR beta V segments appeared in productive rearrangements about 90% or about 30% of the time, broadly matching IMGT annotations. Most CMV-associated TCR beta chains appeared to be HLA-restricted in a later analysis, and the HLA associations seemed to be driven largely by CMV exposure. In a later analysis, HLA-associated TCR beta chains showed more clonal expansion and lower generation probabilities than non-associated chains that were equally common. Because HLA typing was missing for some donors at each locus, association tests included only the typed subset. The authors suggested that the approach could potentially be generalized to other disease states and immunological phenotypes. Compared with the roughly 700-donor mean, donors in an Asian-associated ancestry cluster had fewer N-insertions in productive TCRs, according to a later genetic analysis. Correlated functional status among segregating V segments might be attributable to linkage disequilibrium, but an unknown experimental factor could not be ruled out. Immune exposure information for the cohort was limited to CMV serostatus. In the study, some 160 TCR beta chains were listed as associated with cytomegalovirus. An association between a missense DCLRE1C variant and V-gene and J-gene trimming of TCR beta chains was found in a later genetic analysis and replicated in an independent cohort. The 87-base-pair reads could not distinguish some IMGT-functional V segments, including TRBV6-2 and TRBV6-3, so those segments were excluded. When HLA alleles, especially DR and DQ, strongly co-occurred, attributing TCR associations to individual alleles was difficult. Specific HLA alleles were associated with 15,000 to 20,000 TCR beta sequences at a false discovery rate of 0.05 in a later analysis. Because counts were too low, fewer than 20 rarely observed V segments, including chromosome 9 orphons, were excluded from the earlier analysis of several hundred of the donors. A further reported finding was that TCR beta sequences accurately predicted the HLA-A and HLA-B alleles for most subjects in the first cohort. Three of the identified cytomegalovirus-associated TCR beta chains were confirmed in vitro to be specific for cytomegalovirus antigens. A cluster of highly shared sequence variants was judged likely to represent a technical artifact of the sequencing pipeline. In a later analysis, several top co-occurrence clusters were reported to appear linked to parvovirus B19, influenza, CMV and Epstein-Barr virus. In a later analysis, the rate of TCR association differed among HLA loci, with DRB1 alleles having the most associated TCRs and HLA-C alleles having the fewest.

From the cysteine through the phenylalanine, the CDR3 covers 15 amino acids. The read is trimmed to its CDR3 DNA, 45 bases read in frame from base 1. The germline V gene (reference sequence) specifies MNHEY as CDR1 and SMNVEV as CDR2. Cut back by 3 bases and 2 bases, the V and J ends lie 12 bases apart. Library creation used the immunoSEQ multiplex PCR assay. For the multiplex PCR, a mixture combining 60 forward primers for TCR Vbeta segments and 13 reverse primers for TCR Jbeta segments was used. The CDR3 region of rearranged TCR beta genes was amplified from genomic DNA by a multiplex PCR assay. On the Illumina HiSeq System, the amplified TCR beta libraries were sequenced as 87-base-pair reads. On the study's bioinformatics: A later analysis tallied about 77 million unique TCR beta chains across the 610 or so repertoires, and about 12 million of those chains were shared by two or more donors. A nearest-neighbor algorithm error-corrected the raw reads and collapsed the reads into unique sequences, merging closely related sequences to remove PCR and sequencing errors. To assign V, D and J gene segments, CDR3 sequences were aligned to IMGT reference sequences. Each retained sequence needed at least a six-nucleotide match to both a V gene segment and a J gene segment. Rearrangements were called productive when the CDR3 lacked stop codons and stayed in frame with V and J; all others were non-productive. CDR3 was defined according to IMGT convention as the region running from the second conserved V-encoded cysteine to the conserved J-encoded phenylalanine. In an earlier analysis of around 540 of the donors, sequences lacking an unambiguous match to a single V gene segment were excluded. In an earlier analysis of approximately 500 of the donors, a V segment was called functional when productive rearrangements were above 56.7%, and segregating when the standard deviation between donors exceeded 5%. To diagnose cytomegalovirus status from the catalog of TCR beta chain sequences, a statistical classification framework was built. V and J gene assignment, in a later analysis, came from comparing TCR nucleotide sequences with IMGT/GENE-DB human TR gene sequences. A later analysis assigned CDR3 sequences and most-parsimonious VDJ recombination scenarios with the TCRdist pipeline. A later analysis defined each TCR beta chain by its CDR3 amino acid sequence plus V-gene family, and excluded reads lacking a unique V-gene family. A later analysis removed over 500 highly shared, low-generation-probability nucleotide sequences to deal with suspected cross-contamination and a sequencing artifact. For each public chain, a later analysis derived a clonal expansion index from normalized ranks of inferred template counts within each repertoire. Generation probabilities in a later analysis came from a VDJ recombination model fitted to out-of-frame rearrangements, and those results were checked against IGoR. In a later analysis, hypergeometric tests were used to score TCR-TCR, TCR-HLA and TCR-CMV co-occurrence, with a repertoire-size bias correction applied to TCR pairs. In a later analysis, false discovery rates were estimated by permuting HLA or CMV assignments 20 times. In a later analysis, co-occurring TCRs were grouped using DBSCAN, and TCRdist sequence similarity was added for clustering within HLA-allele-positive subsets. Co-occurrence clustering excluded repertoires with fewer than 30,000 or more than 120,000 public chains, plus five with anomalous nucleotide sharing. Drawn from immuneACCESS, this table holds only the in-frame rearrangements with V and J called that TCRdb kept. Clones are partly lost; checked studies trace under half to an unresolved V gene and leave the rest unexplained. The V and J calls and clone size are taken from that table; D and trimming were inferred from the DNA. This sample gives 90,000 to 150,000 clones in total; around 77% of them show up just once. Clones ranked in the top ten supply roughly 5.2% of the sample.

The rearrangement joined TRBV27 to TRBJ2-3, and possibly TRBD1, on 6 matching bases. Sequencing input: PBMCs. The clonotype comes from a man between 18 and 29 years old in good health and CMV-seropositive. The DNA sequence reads TGTGCCAGCAGTTTGGTAGGACAGTTCACAGATACGCAGTATTTT. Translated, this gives CASSLVGQFTDTQYF.